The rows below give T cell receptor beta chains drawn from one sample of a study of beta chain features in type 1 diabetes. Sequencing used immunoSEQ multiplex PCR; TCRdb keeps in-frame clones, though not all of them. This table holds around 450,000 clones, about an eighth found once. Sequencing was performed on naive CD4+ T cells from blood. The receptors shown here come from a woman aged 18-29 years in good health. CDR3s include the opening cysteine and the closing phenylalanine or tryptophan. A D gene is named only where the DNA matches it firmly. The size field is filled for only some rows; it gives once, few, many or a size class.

cdr3_aa: CASSLGGNQYF
d_call: -
clone_size: -
v_call: TRBV7-2

cdr3_aa: CATSRGTSGGSPLNTQYF
d_call: TRBD2
clone_size: -
v_call: TRBV15

cdr3_aa: CASSLAGTGYYEQYF
d_call: TRBD1
clone_size: -
v_call: TRBV7-3

cdr3_aa: CASSLDRGREQYF
d_call: TRBD1
clone_size: few
v_call: TRBV7-3

cdr3_aa: CASSLALAGRNNEQFF
d_call: TRBD2
clone_size: -
v_call: TRBV7-8

cdr3_aa: CASSLAENTEAFF
d_call: -
clone_size: -
v_call: TRBV7-6

cdr3_aa: CASSSDRHGQFF
d_call: -
clone_size: few
v_call: TRBV7-2

cdr3_aa: CASTLDRGNYNEQFF
d_call: -
clone_size: few
v_call: TRBV7-3

cdr3_aa: CASSPGTAAGSVYGYTF
d_call: -
clone_size: -
v_call: TRBV7-9

cdr3_aa: CSVDDPGLAGGPRHEQFF
d_call: TRBD2
clone_size: -
v_call: TRBV29-1